This TCR beta chain was documented in a study of cytomegalovirus exposure and HLA in healthy donors. In the study overall: Membership in the Caucasian-associated ancestry cluster was found for 81% of a few hundred genotyped donors. Study results and limitations: Follow-up analysis later connected one missense variant in DCLRE1C with trimming of TCR beta V- and J-genes.

Concerning this clone itself: Its specificity is not known.

The V gene's germline CDR1 is MNHEY and CDR2 SMNVEV (reference sequence). There are 15 residues in the CDR3. Trimming left V 3 bases short and J 0 bases short, with 12 bases between. 60 Vbeta and 13 Jbeta primers were used in PCR. Repertoires were generated with immunoSEQ multiplex PCR, while TCRdb's copy carries only in-frame clones and drops some. Of some 120,000 clones listed, 65% to 90% are singletons. The receptor comes from a male donor in good health and CMV-seropositive. Sequenced: PBMCs. This chain connects TRBV27 to TRBJ2-7, with D unresolved. CDR3 DNA: TGTGCCAGCAGTTTGGGCCTTATGGGCTCCTACGAGCAGTACTTC. Protein product: CASSLGLMGSYEQYF.